This TCR beta chain was sequenced during a study of blood T cells in healthy people across ages. Primed by a sample-barcoded 5' primer and a J-beta primer mix, a second PCR proceeded for 7 to 11 cycles. TCRdb independently ran MiXCR on the 5' RACE reads; one entry per CDR3 protein. Among hundreds of thousands of distinct CDR3 sequences, 25% to 35% were seen once, and the ten largest hold 15% to 20%. Many counts were recorded for this clonotype. The source of this sequence is a woman over 75 in good health. Sequencing was carried out using blood.

The CDR3 region is CASSSRRGEETQYF. Here the CDR3 DNA reads TGTGCCAGCAGCTCGCGCAGGGGTGAAGAGACCCAGTACTTC. The J gene is TRBJ2-5, the V gene TRBV7-2, with a possible D match to TRBD1 (6 bases). The CDR3 extends over 14 amino acids. V gave up 4 bases and J gave up 3 bases, with 12 bases separating them. Per the germline V gene, CDR1 is SGHTA and CDR2 is FQGNSA. The full variable domain, its missing parts supplied by reference TRBV7-2 and TRBJ2-5, is GAGVSQSPSNKVTEKGKDVELRCDPISGHTALYWYRQSLGQGLEFLIYFQGNSAPDKSGLPSDRFSAERTGGSVSTLTIQRTQQEDSAVYLCASSSRRGEETQYFGPGTRLLVL.